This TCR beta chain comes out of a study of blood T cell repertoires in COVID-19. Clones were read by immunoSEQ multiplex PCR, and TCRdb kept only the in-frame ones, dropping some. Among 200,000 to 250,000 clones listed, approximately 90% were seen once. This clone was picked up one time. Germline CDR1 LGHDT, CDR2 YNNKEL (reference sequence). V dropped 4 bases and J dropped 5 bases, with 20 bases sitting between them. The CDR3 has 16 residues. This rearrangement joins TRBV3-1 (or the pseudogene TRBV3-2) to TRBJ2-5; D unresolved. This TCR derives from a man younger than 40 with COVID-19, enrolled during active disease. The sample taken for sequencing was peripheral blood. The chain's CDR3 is CASSRRSGGPSETQYF. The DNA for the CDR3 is TGTGCCAGCAGCCGACGAAGTGGCGGCCCGAGCGAGACCCAGTACTTC.